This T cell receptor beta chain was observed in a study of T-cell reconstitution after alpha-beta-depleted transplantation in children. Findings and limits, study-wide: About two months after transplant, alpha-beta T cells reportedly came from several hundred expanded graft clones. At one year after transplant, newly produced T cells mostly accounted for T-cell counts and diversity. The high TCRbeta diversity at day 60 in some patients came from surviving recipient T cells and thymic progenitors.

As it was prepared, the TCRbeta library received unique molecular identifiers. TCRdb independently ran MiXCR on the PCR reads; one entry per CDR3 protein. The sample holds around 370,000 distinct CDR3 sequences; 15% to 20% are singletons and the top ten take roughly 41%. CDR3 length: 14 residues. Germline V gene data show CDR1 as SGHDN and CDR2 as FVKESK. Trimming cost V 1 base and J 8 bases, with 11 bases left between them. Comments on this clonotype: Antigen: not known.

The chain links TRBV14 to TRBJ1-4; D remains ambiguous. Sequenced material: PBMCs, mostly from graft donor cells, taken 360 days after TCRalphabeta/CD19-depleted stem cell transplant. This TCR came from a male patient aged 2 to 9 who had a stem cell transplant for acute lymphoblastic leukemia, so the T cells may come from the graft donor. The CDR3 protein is CASSQAGWGEKLFF. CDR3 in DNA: TGTGCCAGCAGCCAAGCCGGGTGGGGAGAAAAACTGTTTTTT. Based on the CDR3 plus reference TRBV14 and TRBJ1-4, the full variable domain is EAGVTQFPSHSVIEKGQTVTLRCDPISGHDNLYWYRRVMGKEIKFLLHFVKESKQDESGMPNNRFLAERTGGTYSTLKVQPAELEDSGVYFCASSQAGWGEKLFFGSGTQLSVL.